The 25 T cell receptor beta chains in this list originate from one sample, sequenced in a study of CD8+CD57+ T cells in acquired aplastic anemia. TCR beta VDJ and CDR3 profiling used genomic DNA as template. MiXCR, applied by TCRdb to the reads, yields one record per CDR3 protein. The data contain under 75,000 distinct CDR3 sequences, 45% to 55% of them seen just once; the ten biggest clones take up around 8.8%. Sample: sorted CD4+, CD8+, or CD8+CD57+ T cells (not recorded which) from PBMCs. These receptors came from a human donor in good health, serving as a control.

This clonotype has just a few counts. The chain combines TRBV13 with TRBJ1-2; D possibly corresponds to TRBD1 (5 bases). The CDR3 is 13 residues long. The V end lost 8 bases, the J end lost 1 base, and 11 bases lay between the germline ends. Germline assignment: CDR1 PRHDT and CDR2 FYEKMQ (reference sequence). In DNA form, the CDR3 reads TGTGCCAGCGTACTTAGGGGTAACTATGGCTACACCTTC. Amino acid sequence: CASVLRGNYGYTF.

In DNA, the CDR3 is TGCGCCAGCAGCCAATTACAGGGGAGCGAGCAGTACTTC. This sequence encodes CASSQLQGSEQYF. This chain links TRBV5-1 with TRBJ2-7, with 7 bases matching TRBD1. V lost 4 bases to trimming and J lost 6 bases; unmatched junction nucleotides: 7. This CDR3 contains 13 residues. Germline V CDR1 and CDR2: SGHRS, YFSETQ.

This clonotype has more than one count but fewer than ten. This chain joins TRBV24-1 and TRBJ2-3, with a weak D call TRBD1 (5 bases). The CDR3 sequence is 17 residues long. V lost 0 bases and J 10 bases, leaving 22 bases between the germline ends. The germline V gene encodes CDR1 KGHDR and CDR2 SFDVKD. The CDR3 sequence: CATSDLSDKAPWDAQYF. The DNA of the CDR3 is TGTGCCACCAGTGATTTGTCGGACAAGGCCCCCTGGGATGCGCAGTATTTT.

This clonotype was detected ten times or more. The chain couples TRBV27 to TRBJ1-2, with 11 bases lining up with TRBD1. V gave up 4 bases and J gave up 4 bases; unmatched junction bases: 5. The CDR3 length is 15 residues. CDR1 is MNHEY, CDR2 SMNVEV, per germline (reference sequence). CDR3 bases: TGTGCCAGCAGTTACCGGACAGGGGGCGGCTATGGCTACACCTTC. Amino acid sequence: CASSYRTGGGYGYTF.

The J gene is TRBJ2-3, the V gene TRBV9, with TRBD1 matching over 9 bases. This CDR3 contains 14 residues. CDR1 is SGDLS, CDR2 YYNGEE, per germline. J gave up 6 bases and V 0 bases, and 2 bases lay outside the gene matches. The CDR3 loop reads CASSVGGTGDTQYF. The CDR3 DNA is TGTGCCAGCAGCGTAGGGGGGACAGGGGATACGCAGTATTTT. Full variable domain (remainder filled in from reference TRBV9 and TRBJ2-3): DSGVTQTPKHLITATGQRVTLRCSPRSGDLSVYWYQQSLDQGLQFLIQYYNGEERAKGNILERFSAQQFPDLHSELNLSSLELGDSALYFCASSVGGTGDTQYFGPGTRLTVL.

There are a few counts of this clonotype. CDR3 amino acids: CSVAQRGGEQYF. DNA of the CDR3: TGCAGCGTTGCCCAGCGAGGGGGGGAGCAGTACTTC. The chain joins TRBV29-1 to TRBJ2-7; D is tentatively TRBD1 or TRBD2 (6 bases each). Per germline, CDR1 SQVTM and CDR2 ANQGSEA. The V end lost 4 bases, the J end lost 7 bases, and 14 bases lay between the germline ends. The CDR3 runs to 12 residues.

This sequence joins TRBV29-1 and TRBJ1-4, with 9 nucleotides matching TRBD1. CDR1 and CDR2 (germline): SQVTM, ANQGSEA. CDR3 length equals 11 residues. V lost 2 bases, J lost 13 bases, and 2 bases stayed unmatched. CDR3 DNA sequence: TGCAGCGTTGAATTGACAGGGGGACTGTTTTTT. Its translation: CSVELTGGLFF.

Ten or more counts support this clonotype. The J gene is TRBJ2-7, the V gene TRBV27, with D perhaps TRBD1 (6 bases). Trimming took off 6 bases at V and 2 bases at J, with 8 bases between the two ends. Germline V lookup: CDR1 MNHEY, CDR2 SMNVEV (reference sequence). This CDR3 spans 12 amino acids. The CDR3 loop is CASRGATYEQYF. The CDR3 DNA reads TGTGCCAGCAGGGGGGCGACCTACGAGCAGTACTTC.

About this clonotype itself: The CDR3 carries no conserved terminal phenylalanine or tryptophan, so it likely arises from a read error. The CDR3 DNA is TGTGCCGGTAGTATAGGGCCCATGTACCAGCCCCAGCATCTT. Translated: CAGSIGPMYQPQHL. The chain is built from TRBV19 and TRBJ1-5; D remains unclear. Germline lookup yields CDR1 LNHDA and CDR2 SQIVND (reference sequence). The CDR3 covers 14 residues.

The chain uses TRBV7-9 and TRBJ2-1, with D maybe TRBD2 (5 bases). This CDR3 is built from 12 residues. From germline, CDR1 is SEHNR and CDR2 FQNEAQ (reference sequence). Trimming cost V 6 bases and J 10 bases, with 13 bases left between them. This CDR3 reads CASSIGRGEQFF. DNA for the CDR3: TGTGCCAGCAGTATAGGGAGAGGCGAGCAGTTCTTC.

This clonotype was counted a single time. The J gene is TRBJ2-7, the V gene TRBV25-1, with TRBD2 matching 15 bases. CDR1 is MGHDK and CDR2 is SYGVNS in the germline V gene. There are 18 residues in the CDR3. Trimming removed 4 bases from V and 4 bases from J; junction bases left unmatched: 11. This chain's CDR3 is CASSGPGTGLAGGYEQYF. The CDR3 nucleotides are TGTGCCAGCAGTGGACCAGGCACCGGACTAGCGGGAGGGTACGAGCAGTACTTC.

V is TRBV15 and J is TRBJ2-1; D unclear. The CDR3 runs to 12 residues. Trimming removed 3 bases from V and 7 bases from J, with 7 bases in between. The germline gives CDR1 LNHNV, CDR2 YYDKDF (reference sequence). CDR3 residues: CATSRANNEQFF. The CDR3 coding sequence is TGTGCCACCAGCAGGGCAAATAATGAGCAGTTCTTC.

The chain combines TRBV6-1 with TRBJ2-3; TRBD1 matches at 8 bases. V dropped 6 bases and J dropped 0; count of bases not matched to a gene: 5. CDR1 MNHNS and CDR2 SASEGT come from the germline V gene. CDR3 length: 15 amino acids. This CDR3 is CASSFQGASTDTQYF. CDR3 in DNA: TGTGCCAGCAGCTTTCAGGGGGCAAGCACAGATACGCAGTATTTT.

This clonotype has only one observation. CDR3 sequence reads: CSARGRVGRSYEQYF. The CDR3 DNA is TGCAGTGCTAGGGGGAGAGTGGGCAGAAGCTACGAGCAGTACTTC. The chain carries TRBV20-1 and TRBJ2-7, with TRBD2 as a possible D gene (5 bases). Trimming removed 3 bases from V and 3 bases from J, with 18 bases in between. The CDR3 runs to 15 residues. The germline gives CDR1 DFQATT, CDR2 SNEGSKA (reference sequence).

This rearrangement joins TRBV7-9 to TRBJ2-5, with D maybe TRBD1 (5 bases). This CDR3 spans 15 amino acids. V shed 7 bases and J shed 2 bases, with 17 bases lying between them. CDR1 SEHNR and CDR2 FQNEAQ come from the germline V gene (reference sequence). CDR3 nucleotide sequence: TGTGCCAGCACCCCGCTGGGCCAGGGTCAAGAGACCCAGTACTTC. Its protein is CASTPLGQGQETQYF.

V and J are TRBV19 and TRBJ1-4; D is undetermined. V dropped 3 bases and J dropped 0 bases, with 8 bases sitting between them. The CDR3 runs to 15 residues. The germline V gene has CDR1 LNHDA and CDR2 SQIVND (reference sequence). CDR3 amino acids: CASSIQRATNEKLFF. The CDR3 DNA sequence: TGTGCCAGTAGTATTCAAAGGGCAACTAATGAAAAACTGTTTTTT.

On this clonotype itself: Its ends do not fully match the called genes, so a read error is possible. The chain has TRBV29-1 and TRBJ1-2, with a possible D match to TRBD1 (5 bases). This CDR3 region has 14 residues. Germline V gene lookup returns CDR1 SQVTM and CDR2 ANQGSEA. Here the CDR3 DNA reads TGCACCGTTGAACAGGCCCCGGTGGGCTATGGCTACACCTTC. This sequence encodes CTVEQAPVGYGYTF. The whole variable domain, remainder taken from reference TRBV29-1 and TRBJ1-2, is SAVISQKPSRDICQRGTSLTIQCQVDSQVTMMFWYRQQPGQSLTLIATANQGSEATYESGFVIDKFPISRPNLTFSTLTVSNMSPEDSSIYLCTVEQAPVGYGYTFGSGTRLTVV.

J is TRBJ1-1 and V is TRBV29-1; 8 bases are shared with TRBD1. The CDR3 totals 13 residues. Germline V CDR1 and CDR2: SQVTM, ANQGSEA. J gave up 6 bases and V 6 bases, and 9 bases lay outside the gene matches. The CDR3 spells CSVRTGTGPEAFF. DNA for the CDR3: TGCAGCGTGAGGACAGGGACGGGGCCTGAAGCTTTCTTT.

The chain carries TRBV20-1 and TRBJ2-7; 14 bases are shared with TRBD2. The better agreement between TRBJ2-1 and the DNA end casts doubt on the J call. Germline V CDR1 and CDR2: DFQATT, SNEGSKA (reference sequence). There are 15 residues in the CDR3. This CDR3 is CSATRLAGGWNEQFF. The CDR3, as DNA: TGCAGTGCAACCAGACTAGCGGGGGGGTGGAATGAGCAGTTCTTC.

This clonotype was seen only once. The chain carries TRBV6-1 and TRBJ1-2, with TRBD1 identical over 9 bases. V shed 6 bases, J shed 2 bases, and the junction held 4 bases outside the gene matches. There are 14 residues in the CDR3. Germline V gene data show CDR1 as MNHNS and CDR2 as SASEGT. The CDR3 nucleotides are TGTGCCAGCAGCGGACAGGGGAGGAACTATGGCTACACCTTC. Its protein is CASSGQGRNYGYTF.

This clonotype came up many times. This chain uses TRBV5-1 with TRBJ2-7, with 9 bases identical to TRBD1. This CDR3 comprises 14 residues. In germline, CDR1 is SGHRS, CDR2 YFSETQ. V was pared by 4 bases and J by 3 bases, with 5 bases of the junction left unmatched. The CDR3 loop reads CASSQTGGGYEQYF. CDR3 DNA: TGCGCCAGCAGCCAAACAGGGGGCGGCTACGAGCAGTACTTC.

This clonotype was counted at least ten times. This chain uses TRBV9 with TRBJ2-7; D gene ambiguous. The CDR3 has 13 residues. In germline, CDR1 is SGDLS, CDR2 YYNGEE. V lost 0 bases to trimming and J lost 0 bases, with 4 bases between them. The CDR3 sequence is CASSVGNSYEQYF. The CDR3 DNA follows: TGTGCCAGCAGCGTAGGTAACTCCTACGAGCAGTACTTC.

The CDR3 DNA is TGTGCCAGCACCCACGACAGTAGCAATCAGCCCCAGCATTTT. Amino acid sequence: CASTHDSSNQPQHF. The chain has TRBV2 and TRBJ1-5; D may be TRBD1 (5 bases). In germline, CDR1 is SNHLY, CDR2 FYNNEI. CDR3 size: 14 residues. Trimming took off 7 bases at V and 0 bases at J, with 10 bases between the two ends.

This clonotype came up many times. The rearrangement uses TRBV9 and TRBJ2-2, with TRBD1 matching over 11 bases. V lost 0 bases to trimming and J lost 7 bases; unmatched junction nucleotides: 5. The CDR3 consists of 16 residues. Germline CDR1 is SGDLS and CDR2 is YYNGEE. The CDR3 here is CASSVGWGQGVGELFF. The CDR3 nucleotides read TGTGCCAGCAGCGTAGGATGGGGACAGGGGGTCGGGGAGCTGTTTTTT.

This clonotype came up many times. The chain recombines TRBV6-5 with TRBJ2-7, with TRBD2 matching over 9 bases. This CDR3 is 14 amino acids long. With 3 bases clipped from V and 0 bases from J, the junction kept 0 bases outside the gene matches. Germline loops: CDR1 MNHEY, CDR2 SVGAGI. The CDR3 region has the DNA TGTGCCAGCAGTTATAGCGGGAGCTCCTACGAGCAGTACTTC. It is translated as CASSYSGSSYEQYF.